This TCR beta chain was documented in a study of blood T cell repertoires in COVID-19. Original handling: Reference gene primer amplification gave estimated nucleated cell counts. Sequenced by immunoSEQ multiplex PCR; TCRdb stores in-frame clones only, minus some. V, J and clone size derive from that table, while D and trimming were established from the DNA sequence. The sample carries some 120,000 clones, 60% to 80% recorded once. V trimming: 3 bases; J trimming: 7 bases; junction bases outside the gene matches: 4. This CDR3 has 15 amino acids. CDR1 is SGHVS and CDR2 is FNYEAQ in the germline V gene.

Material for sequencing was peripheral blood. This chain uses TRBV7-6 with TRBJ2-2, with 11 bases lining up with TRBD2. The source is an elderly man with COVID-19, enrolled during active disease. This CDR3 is CASSLATSGSGELFF. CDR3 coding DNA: TGTGCCAGCAGCTTGGCCACTAGCGGGAGCGGGGAGCTGTTTTTT.